The T cell receptor beta chain under discussion was sequenced for a study of persistence of HIV-infected CD4 T cells. CDR1 MDHEN and CDR2 SYDVKM come from the germline V gene. The V segment lost 3 bases and the J segment 2 bases; nucleotides outside the gene matches: 6. The CDR3 is made up of 16 amino acids. The immunoSEQ assay was version 4, run in survey mode. Sequenced by immunoSEQ multiplex PCR; TCRdb stores in-frame clones only, minus some. The repertoire holds around 9,900 clones, approximately 82% seen once, with 2% in the top ten. As regards this clone: Its antigen is currently unknown.

Overlapping HIV-1 Gag 15-mer peptides at approximately 1 ug per peptide per mL were used. Sorting of responding CD4+ T cells relied on upregulated CD40 ligand together with CD69. Donors had CD4+ T cell counts above 400 cells/uL and were CMV-seropositive. V gene TRBV28 combines with J gene TRBJ1-5; 8 bases map to TRBD1. The source of this sequence is an adult woman with HIV who was CMV-seropositive. The sequenced sample was CD4+ T cells sorted from PBMCs after 18-hour stimulation, obtained from a patient who received antiretroviral therapy. CDR3 region: CASSLLPGQGNQPQHF. CDR3 nucleotides: TGTGCCAGCAGTTTGTTACCGGGACAGGGCAATCAGCCCCAGCATTTT.